This record concerns one T cell receptor (beta chain) sequence. Its matching antigen is unknown. This sample is part of a study of cytomegalovirus exposure and HLA in healthy donors. Study-wide background: A subsequent analysis reported that the 120 or so validation repertoires were produced on the same platform that had also been used for the roughly 700 first-cohort repertoires. Study-wide findings and caveats: It was reported that the classifier diagnosed cytomegalovirus status with high specificity and sensitivity in both the original and validation cohorts. Cytomegalovirus association was assigned to some 160 TCR beta chains. As confirmed in vitro, a few CMV-associated chains were specific for CMV antigens.

Germline CDR1 is SGHNT and CDR2 is YENEEA. Losses at the gene ends were 5 bases for V and 5 bases for J; bases not matched to a gene: 5. This CDR3 region has 13 residues. Measured with immunoSEQ multiplex PCR; TCRdb has only the in-frame clones, and not every one. Altogether some 150,000 clones are present, 85% to 90% being singletons, with the ten largest covering 3% to 3.5%. Sequences were obtained from PBMCs. This clonotype was obtained from a woman under 30 in good health and CMV-seropositive. The chain couples TRBV11-3 to TRBJ2-7, with TRBD2 matching 8 bases. This chain's CDR3 is CASSPAGGNEQYF. The DNA of the CDR3 is TGTGCCAGCAGCCCGGCGGGGGGCAACGAGCAGTACTTC.